This T cell receptor (beta chain) was identified in a study of sequential checkpoint blockade in melanoma. CDR1 and CDR2 (germline): SGDLS, YYNGEE. The junction had 7 bases not matched to a gene; V was cut back by 2 bases and J by 0 bases. The CDR3 loop spans 18 amino acids. The treatment denotes: randomized to nivolumab then ipilimumab (arm A) or the reverse (arm B). Sorted cells were live CD3+CD8+, lacking CD19 and CD56, from PBMCs. The repertoire was sequenced with immunoSEQ multiplex PCR; TCRdb's copy has only in-frame clones and lacks some. In the table there are some 6,100 clones, 55% to 60% of which are singletons.

The chain carries TRBV9 and TRBJ2-5, with TRBD2 matching over 13 bases. This specimen was CD8+ T cells sorted from blood (inferred from file names), taken from a patient given nivolumab and ipilimumab in sequence. This TCR was recovered from a human donor with melanoma. As DNA, the CDR3 is TGTGCCAGCAGCGTGGGACTAGCGGGACTATCGTACCAAGAGACCCAGTACTTC. Residues: CASSVGLAGLSYQETQYF.